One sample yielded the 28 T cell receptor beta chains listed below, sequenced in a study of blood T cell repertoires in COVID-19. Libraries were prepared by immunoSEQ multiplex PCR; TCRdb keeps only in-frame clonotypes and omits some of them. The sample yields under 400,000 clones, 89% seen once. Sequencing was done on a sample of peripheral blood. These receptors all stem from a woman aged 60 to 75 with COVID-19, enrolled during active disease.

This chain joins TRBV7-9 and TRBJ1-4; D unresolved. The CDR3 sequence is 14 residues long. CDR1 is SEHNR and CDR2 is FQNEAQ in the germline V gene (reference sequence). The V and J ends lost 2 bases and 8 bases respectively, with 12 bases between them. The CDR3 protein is CASSLSGLAEKLFF. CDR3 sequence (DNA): TGTGCCAGCAGCTTATCAGGTCTAGCCGAAAAACTGTTTTTT.

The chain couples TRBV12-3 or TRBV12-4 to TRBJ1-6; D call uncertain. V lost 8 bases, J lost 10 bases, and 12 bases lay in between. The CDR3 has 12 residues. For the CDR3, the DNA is TGTGCCAGCGCCATTGCCCGGTCACCCCTCCACTTT. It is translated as CASAIARSPLHF.

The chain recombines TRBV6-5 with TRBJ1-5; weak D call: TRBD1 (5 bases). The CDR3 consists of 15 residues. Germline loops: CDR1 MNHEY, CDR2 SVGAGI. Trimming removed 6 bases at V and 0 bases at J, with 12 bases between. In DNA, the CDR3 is TGTGCCAGCAGGTTCGACAGAGATAGCAATCAGCCCCAGCATTTT. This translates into CASRFDRDSNQPQHF.

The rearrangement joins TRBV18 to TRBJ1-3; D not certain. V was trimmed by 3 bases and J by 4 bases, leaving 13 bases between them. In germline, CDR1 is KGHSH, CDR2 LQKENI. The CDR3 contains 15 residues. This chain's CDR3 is CASSPQKEAGNTIYF. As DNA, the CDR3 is TGTGCCAGCTCACCCCAGAAGGAAGCGGGAAACACCATATATTTT.

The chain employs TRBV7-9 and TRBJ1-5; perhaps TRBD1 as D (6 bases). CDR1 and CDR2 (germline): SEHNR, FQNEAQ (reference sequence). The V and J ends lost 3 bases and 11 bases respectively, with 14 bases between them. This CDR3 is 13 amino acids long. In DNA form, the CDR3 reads TGTGCCAGCAGCTTGGCAGGGGACATCGCCCAGCATTTT. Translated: CASSLAGDIAQHF. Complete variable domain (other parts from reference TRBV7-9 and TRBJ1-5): DTGVSQNPRHKITKRGQNVTFRCDPISEHNRLYWYRQTLGQGPEFLTYFQNEAQLEKSRLLSDRFSAERPKGSFSTLEIQRTEQGDSAMYLCASSLAGDIAQHFGDGTRLSIL.

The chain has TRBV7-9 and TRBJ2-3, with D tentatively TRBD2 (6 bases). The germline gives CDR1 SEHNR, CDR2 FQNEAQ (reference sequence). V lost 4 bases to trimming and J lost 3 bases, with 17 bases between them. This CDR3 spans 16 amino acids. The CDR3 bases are TGTGCCAGCAGCTCCCGAGTAGCGGAGGGGACAGATACGCAGTATTTT. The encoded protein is CASSSRVAEGTDTQYF.

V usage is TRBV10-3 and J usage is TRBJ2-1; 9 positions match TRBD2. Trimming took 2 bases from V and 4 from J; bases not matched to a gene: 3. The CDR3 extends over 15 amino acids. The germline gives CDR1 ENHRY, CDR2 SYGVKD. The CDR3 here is CAISEVAGAYNEQFF. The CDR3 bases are TGTGCCATCAGTGAGGTAGCGGGGGCTTACAATGAGCAGTTCTTC.

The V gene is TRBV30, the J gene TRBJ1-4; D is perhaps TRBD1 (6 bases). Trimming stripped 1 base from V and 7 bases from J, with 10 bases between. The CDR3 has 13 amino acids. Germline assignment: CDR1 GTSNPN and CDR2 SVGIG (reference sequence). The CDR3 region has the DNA TGTGCCTGGAGTGCGACAGGCCCTGAAAAACTGTTTTTT. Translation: CAWSATGPEKLFF.

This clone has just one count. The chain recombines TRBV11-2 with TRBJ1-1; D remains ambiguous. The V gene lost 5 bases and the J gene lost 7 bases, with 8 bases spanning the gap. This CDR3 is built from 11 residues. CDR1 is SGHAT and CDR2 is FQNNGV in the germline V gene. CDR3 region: CASSLRGEAFF. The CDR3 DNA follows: TGTGCCAGCAGCCTCCGGGGTGAAGCTTTCTTT.

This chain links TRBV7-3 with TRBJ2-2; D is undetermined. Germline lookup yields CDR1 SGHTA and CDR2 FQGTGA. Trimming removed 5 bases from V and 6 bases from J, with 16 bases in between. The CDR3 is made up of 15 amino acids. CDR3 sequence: CASSDQPGRSGELFF. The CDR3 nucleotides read TGTGCCAGCAGCGACCAACCAGGTCGCTCCGGGGAGCTGTTTTTT.

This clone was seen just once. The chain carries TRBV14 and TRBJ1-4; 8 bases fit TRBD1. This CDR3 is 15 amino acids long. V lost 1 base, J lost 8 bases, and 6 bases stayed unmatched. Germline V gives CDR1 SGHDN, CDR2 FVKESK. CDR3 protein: CASSQVARGQEKLFF. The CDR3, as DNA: TGTGCCAGCAGCCAAGTTGCCAGGGGGCAAGAAAAACTGTTTTTT.

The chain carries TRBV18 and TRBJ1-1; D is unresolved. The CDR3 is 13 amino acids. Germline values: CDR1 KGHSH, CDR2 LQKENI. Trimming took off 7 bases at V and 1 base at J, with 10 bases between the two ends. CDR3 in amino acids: CASYLTPNTEAFF. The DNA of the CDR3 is TGTGCCAGCTATTTGACACCGAACACTGAAGCTTTCTTT.

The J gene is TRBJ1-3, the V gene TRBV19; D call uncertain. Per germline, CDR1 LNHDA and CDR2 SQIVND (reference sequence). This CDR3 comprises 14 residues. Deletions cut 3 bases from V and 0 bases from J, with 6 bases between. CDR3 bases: TGTGCCAGTAGTATCTTACTCTCTGGAAACACCATATATTTT. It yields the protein CASSILLSGNTIYF.

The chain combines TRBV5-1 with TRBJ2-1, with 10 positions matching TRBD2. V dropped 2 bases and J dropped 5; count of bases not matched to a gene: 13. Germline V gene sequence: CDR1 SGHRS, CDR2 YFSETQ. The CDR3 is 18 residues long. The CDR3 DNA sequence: TGCGCCAGCAGCTTACCGTCTAAATCCAGCGGGGGGGACAATGAGCAGTTCTTC. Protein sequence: CASSLPSKSSGGDNEQFF.

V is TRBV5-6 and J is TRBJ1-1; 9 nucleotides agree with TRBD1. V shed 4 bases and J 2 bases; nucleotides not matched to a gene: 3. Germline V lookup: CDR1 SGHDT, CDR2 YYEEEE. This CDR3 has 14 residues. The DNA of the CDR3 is TGTGCCAGCAGCATGACAGGGGGAAACACTGAAGCTTTCTTT. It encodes CASSMTGGNTEAFF.

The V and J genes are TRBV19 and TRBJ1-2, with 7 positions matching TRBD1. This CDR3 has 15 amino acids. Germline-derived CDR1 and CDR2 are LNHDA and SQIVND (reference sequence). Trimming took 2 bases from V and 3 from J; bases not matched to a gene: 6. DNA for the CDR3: TGTGCCAGTAGTATAACGGCAGGGGGTTACTATGGCTACACCTTC. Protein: CASSITAGGYYGYTF.

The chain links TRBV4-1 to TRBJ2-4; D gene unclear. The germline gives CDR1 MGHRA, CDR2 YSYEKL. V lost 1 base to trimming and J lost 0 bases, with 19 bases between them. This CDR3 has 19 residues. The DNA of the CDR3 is TGCGCCAGCAGCCAAGCCCGCGGCGAGATTATAAGAGCCAAAAACATTCAGTACTTC. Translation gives CASSQARGEIIRAKNIQYF.

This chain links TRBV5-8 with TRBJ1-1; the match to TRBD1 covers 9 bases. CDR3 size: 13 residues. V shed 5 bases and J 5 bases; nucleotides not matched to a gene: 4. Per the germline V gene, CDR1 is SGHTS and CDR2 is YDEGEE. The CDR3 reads CASRKTGGTEAFF. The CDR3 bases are TGTGCCAGCAGGAAGACAGGGGGAACTGAAGCTTTCTTT.

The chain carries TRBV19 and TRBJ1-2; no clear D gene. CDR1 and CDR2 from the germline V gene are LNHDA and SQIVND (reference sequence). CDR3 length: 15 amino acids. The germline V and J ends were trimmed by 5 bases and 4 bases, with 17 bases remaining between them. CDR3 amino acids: CASSRWADTRYGYTF. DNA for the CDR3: TGTGCCAGTAGTCGGTGGGCAGACACCCGCTATGGCTACACCTTC.

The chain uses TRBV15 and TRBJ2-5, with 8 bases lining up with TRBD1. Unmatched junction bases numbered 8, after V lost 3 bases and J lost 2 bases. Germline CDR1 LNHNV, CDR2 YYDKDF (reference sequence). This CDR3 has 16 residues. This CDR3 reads CATSRVGTGVQETQYF. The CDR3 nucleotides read TGTGCCACCAGCAGGGTGGGGACAGGCGTTCAAGAGACCCAGTACTTC.

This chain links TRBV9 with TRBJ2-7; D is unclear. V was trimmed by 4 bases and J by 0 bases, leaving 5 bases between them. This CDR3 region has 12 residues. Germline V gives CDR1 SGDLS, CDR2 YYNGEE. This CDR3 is CASSTYSYEQYF. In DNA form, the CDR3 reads TGTGCCAGCAGCACATACTCCTACGAGCAGTACTTC.

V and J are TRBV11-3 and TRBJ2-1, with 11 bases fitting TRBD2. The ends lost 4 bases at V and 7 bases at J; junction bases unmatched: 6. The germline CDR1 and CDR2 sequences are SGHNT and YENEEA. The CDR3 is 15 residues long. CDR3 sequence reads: CASSSLAGGGNEQFF. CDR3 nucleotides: TGTGCCAGCAGCTCCCTAGCGGGGGGCGGGAATGAGCAGTTCTTC.

The CDR3 DNA reads TGTGCCAGCAGCCAAATACAAAGCGGGGGGCCCGTTCGCGAGCAGTACTTC. Translating it yields CASSQIQSGGPVREQYF. The rearrangement joins TRBV11-2 to TRBJ2-7; 9 bases agree with TRBD2. Germline V gene sequence: CDR1 SGHAT, CDR2 FQNNGV. V lost 5 bases, J lost 6 bases, and 17 bases stayed unmatched. The CDR3 consists of 17 residues.

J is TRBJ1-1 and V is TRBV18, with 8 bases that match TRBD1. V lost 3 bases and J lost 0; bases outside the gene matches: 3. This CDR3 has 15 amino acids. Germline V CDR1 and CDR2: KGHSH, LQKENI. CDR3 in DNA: TGTGCCAGCTCACCCGACAGGGGAGTGAACACTGAAGCTTTCTTT. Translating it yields CASSPDRGVNTEAFF.

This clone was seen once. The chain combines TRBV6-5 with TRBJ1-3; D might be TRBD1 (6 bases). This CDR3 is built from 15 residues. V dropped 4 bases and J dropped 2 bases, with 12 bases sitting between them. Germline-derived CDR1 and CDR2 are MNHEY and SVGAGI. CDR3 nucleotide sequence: TGTGCCAGCAGTTCCATTCCAGGGGCTGGAAACACCATATATTTT. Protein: CASSSIPGAGNTIYF.

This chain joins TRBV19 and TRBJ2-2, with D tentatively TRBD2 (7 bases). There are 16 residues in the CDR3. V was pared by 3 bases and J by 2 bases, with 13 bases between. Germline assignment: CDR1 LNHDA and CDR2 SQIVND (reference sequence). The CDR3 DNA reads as TGTGCCAGTAGTATCACGAGGGGGGGTAACACCGGGGAGCTGTTTTTT. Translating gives CASSITRGGNTGELFF.

This CDR3 is CASGPSGGSTDTQYF. The DNA of the CDR3 is TGTGCCAGCGGACCGTCAGGGGGTAGCACAGATACGCAGTATTTT. This chain joins TRBV6-1 and TRBJ2-3, with 7 bases aligning to TRBD1. CDR1 and CDR2 from the germline V gene are MNHNS and SASEGT. This CDR3 has 15 amino acids. The V and J ends lost 8 bases and 0 bases, in that order; junction bases with no gene match: 8.

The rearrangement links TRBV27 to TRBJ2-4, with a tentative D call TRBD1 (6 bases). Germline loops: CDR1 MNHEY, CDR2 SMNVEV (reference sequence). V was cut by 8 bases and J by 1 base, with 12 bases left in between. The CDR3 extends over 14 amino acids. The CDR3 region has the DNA TGTGCCAGCGACGTAAGGGGGGCCAAAAACATTCAGTACTTC. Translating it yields CASDVRGAKNIQYF.